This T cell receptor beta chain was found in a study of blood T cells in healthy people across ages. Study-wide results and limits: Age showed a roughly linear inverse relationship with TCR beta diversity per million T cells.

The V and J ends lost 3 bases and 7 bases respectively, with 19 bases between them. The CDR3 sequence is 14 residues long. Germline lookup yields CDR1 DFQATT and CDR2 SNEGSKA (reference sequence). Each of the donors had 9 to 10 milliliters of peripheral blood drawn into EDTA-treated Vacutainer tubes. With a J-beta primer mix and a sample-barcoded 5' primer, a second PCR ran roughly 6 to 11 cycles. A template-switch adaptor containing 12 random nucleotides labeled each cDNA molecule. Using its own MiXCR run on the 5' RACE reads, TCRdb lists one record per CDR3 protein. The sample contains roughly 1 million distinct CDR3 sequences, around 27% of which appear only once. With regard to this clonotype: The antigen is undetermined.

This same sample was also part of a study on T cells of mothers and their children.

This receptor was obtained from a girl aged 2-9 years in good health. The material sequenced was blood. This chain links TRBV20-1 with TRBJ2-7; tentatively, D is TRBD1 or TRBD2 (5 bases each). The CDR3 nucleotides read TGCAGTGCTAGGTTCGGGGCTAACCTCGGTGAGCAGTACTTC. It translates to CSARFGANLGEQYF.